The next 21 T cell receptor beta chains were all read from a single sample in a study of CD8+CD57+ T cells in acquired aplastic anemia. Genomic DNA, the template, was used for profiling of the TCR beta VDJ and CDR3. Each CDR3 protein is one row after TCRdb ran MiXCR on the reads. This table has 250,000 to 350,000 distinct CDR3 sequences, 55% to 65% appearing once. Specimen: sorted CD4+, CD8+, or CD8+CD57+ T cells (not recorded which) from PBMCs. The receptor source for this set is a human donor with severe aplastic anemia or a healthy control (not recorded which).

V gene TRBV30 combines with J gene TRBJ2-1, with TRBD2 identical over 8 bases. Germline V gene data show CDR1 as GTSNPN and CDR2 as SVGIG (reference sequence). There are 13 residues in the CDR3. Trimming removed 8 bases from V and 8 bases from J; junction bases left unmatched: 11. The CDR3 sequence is CAGTVGGVDEQFF. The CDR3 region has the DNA TGTGCCGGGACGGTCGGGGGGGTTGATGAGCAGTTCTTC.

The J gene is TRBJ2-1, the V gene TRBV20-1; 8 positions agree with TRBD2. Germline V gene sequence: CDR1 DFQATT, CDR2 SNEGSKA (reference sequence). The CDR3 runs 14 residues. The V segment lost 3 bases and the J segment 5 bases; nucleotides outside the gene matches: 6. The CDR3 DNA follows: TGCAGTGCTAGCGGGGGGGCTGGCGACAATGAGCAGTTCTTC. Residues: CSASGGAGDNEQFF.

The CDR3 loop is CSARDQPGLAMYEQFF. As DNA, the CDR3 is TGCAGTGCTAGAGATCAGCCGGGACTAGCGATGTATGAGCAGTTCTTC. J is TRBJ2-1 and V is TRBV20-1; 10 bases agree with TRBD2. In germline, CDR1 is DFQATT, CDR2 SNEGSKA (reference sequence). There are 16 residues in the CDR3. The J segment lost 8 bases and the V segment lost 0 bases, leaving 10 bases of the junction unmatched.

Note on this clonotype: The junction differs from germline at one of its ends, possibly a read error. The CDR3: CSVYLDRMNEQLF. Here the CDR3 DNA reads TGCAGCGTTTATCTTGACAGGATGAATGAGCAGCTCTTC. The chain has TRBV29-1 and TRBJ2-1; possibly TRBD1 for D (6 bases). The germline V gene has CDR1 SQVTM and CDR2 ANQGSEA. This CDR3 region has 13 residues.

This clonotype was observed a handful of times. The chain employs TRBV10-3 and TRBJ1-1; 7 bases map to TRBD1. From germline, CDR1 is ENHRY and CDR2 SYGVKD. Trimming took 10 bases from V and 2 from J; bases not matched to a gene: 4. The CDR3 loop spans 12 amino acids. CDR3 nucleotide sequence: TGTGCCACGGGACAGAAAAACACTGAAGCTTTCTTT. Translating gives CATGQKNTEAFF.

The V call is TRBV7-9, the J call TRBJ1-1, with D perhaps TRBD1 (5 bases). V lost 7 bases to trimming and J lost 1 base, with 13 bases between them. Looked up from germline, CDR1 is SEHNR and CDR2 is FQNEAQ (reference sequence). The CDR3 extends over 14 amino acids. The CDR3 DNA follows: TGTGCCAGCACCCTACTGGGGGGGAACACTGAAGCTTTCTTT. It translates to CASTLLGGNTEAFF.

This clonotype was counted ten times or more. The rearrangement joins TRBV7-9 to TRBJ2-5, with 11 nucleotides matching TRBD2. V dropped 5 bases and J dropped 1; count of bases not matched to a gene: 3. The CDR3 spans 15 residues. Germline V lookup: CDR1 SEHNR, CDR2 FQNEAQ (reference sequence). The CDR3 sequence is CASSLGLAGQETQYF. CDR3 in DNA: TGTGCCAGCAGCCTTGGACTAGCGGGCCAAGAGACCCAGTACTTC.

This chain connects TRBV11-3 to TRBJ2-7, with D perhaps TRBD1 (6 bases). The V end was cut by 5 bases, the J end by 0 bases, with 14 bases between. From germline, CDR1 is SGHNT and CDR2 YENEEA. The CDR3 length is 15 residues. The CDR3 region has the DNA TGTGCCAGCAGCCCCCGGGACACTAGCTCCTACGAGCAGTACTTC. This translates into CASSPRDTSSYEQYF.

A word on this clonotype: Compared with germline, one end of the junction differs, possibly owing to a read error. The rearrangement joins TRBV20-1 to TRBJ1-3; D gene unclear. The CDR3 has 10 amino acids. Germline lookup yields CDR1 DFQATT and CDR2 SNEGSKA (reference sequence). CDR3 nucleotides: TGCAGTGCCCAAGGAAGCACCATATATTTT. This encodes CSAQGSTIYF.

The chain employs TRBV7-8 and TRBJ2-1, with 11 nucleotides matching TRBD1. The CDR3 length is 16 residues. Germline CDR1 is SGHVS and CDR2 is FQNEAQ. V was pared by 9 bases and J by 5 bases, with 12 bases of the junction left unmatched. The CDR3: CASSQDGTGGDNEQFF. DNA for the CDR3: TGTGCCAGTAGCCAAGATGGGACAGGGGGGGACAATGAGCAGTTCTTC. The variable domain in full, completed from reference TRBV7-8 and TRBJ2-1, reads GAGVSQSPRYKVAKRGQDVALRCDPISGHVSLFWYQQALGQGPEFLTYFQNEAQLDKSGLPSDRFFAERPEGSVSTLKIQRTQQEDSAVYLCASSQDGTGGDNEQFFGPGTRLTVL.

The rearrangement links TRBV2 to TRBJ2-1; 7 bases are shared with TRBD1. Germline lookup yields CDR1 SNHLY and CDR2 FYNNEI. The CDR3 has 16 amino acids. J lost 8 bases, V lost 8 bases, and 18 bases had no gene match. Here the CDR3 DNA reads TGTGCCAGCCAGATCCAGCCAGGGGGAGAGGGCGATGAGCAGTTCTTC. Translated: CASQIQPGGEGDEQFF.

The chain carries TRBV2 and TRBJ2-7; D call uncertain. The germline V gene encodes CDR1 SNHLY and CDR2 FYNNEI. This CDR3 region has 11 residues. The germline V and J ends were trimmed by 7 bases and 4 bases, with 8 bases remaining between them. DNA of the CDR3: TGTGCCAGCAAAAGGGAATACGAGCAGTACTTC. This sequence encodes CASKREYEQYF.

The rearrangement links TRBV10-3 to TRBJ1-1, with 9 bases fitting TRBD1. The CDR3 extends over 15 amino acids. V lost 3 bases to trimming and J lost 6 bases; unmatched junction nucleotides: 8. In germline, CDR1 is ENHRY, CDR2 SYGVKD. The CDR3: CAISDSGTGMPEAFF. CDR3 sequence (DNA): TGTGCCATCAGTGATTCCGGGACAGGGATGCCTGAAGCTTTCTTT.

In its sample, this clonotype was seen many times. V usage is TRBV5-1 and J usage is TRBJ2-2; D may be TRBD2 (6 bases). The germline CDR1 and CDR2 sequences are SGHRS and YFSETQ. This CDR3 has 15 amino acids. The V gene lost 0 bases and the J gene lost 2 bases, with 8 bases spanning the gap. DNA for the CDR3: TGCGCCAGCAGCTTGGCTGGACTAAACACCGGGGAGCTGTTTTTT. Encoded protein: CASSLAGLNTGELFF.

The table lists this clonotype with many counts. CDR3 residues: CASSLPGALTDTQYF. The CDR3, as DNA: TGTGCCAGCAGTTTACCGGGGGCCCTCACAGATACGCAGTATTTT. The chain recombines TRBV28 with TRBJ2-3; D could derive from TRBD1 or TRBD2 (6 bases each). The CDR3 has 15 amino acids. Germline values: CDR1 MDHEN, CDR2 SYDVKM. Trimming shortened V by 2 bases and J by 2 bases, and 11 bases separated the two germline ends.

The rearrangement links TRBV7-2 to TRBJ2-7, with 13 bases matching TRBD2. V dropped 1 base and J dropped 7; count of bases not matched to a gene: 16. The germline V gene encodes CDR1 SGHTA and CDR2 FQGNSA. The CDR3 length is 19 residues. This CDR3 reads CASSLGRRLAGGRTTEQYF. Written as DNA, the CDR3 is TGTGCCAGCAGCTTAGGTCGTCGACTAGCGGGGGGCCGCACAACGGAGCAGTACTTC.

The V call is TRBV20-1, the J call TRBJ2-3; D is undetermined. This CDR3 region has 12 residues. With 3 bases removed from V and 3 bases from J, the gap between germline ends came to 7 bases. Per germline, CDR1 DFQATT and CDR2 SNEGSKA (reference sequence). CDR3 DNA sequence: TGCAGTGCTAGTAACCCGACAGATACGCAGTATTTT. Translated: CSASNPTDTQYF.

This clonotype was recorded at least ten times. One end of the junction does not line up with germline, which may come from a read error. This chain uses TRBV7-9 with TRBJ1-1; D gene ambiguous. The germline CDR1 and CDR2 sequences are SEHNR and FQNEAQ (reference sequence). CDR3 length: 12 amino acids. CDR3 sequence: CASSLSNTEAFF. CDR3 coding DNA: TGCGCCAGCAGCTTGTCGAACACTGAAGCTTTCTTT.

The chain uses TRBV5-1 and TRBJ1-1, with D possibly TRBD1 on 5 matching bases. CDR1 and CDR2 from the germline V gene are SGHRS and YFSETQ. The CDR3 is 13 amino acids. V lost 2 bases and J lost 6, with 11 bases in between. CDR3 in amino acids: CASSLFRDAEAFF. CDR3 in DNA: TGCGCCAGCAGCTTATTCAGGGATGCTGAAGCTTTCTTT.

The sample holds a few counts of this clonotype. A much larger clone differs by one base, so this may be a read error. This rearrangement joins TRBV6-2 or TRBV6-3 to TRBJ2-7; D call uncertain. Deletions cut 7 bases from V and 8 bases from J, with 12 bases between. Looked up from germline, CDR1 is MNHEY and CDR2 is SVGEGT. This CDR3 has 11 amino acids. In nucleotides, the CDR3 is TGTGCCAGCACCGGTCTGTGGAAGCAGTACTTC. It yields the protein CASTGLWKQYF.

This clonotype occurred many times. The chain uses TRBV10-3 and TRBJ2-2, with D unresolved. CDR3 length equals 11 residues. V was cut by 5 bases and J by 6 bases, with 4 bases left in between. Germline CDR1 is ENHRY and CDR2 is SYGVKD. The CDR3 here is CAISLSGELFF. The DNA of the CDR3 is TGTGCCATCAGTTTGTCCGGGGAGCTGTTTTTT.